A selection of T cell receptor beta chains follows, all from one sample in a study of T cell responses to AZD1222 COVID-19 vaccine. TCRdb's copy holds only in-frame clones and misses some; the assay was immunoSEQ multiplex PCR. The sample contains about 120,000 clones, about 89% of which appear only once. This specimen consisted of peripheral blood, obtained on day 0 of AZD1222 vaccination. These receptors were obtained from an adult in good health. Both conserved end residues are part of each CDR3. A D gene is named only where the DNA matches it firmly. A clone size is listed for some rows: how often the clone was seen (once, few, many), or a class if it is expanded.

v_call	j_call	clone_size	d_call	cdr3_aa
TRBV10-3	TRBJ1-1	-	TRBD1	CAIRTGPEAFF
TRBV7-9	TRBJ1-1	-	-	CASSAGGTPAFF
TRBV20-1	TRBJ2-7	-	TRBD2	CSASDPAGTIEQYF
TRBV4-1	TRBJ1-5	once	-	CASSQDTSWPQHF
TRBV18	TRBJ1-1	once	-	CASRAGAINTEAFF
TRBV6-5	TRBJ1-2	-	-	CASRRQTGTHYGYTF
TRBV29-1	TRBJ2-1	-	-	CSVDGLVSSYNEQFF
TRBV11-1	TRBJ1-5	-	-	CASSLAHNQPQHF
TRBV29-1	TRBJ1-1	-	TRBD1	CSVAEGALSEAFF
TRBV11-2	TRBJ1-3	-	-	CASSLVLTGNTIYF
TRBV19	TRBJ1-1	few	-	CASSPRHVPQEAFF
TRBV27	TRBJ1-6	-	TRBD1	CASKSGQSNSPLHF
TRBV7-2	TRBJ2-3	-	-	CASSLTGWGIDTQYF
TRBV28	TRBJ2-3	-	-	CASSLYTDTQYF
TRBV7-2	TRBJ1-1	-	-	CASSLARGGEAFF
TRBV19	TRBJ1-6	-	-	CASSHRDSPLHF
TRBV6-5	TRBJ1-3	-	-	CASGNRERSGNTIYF
TRBV3-1/TRBV3-2	TRBJ2-3	-	TRBD2	CASSRLLAGGDTQYF
TRBV6-5	TRBJ1-1	-	-	CASSSNRNTEAFF
TRBV6-1	TRBJ1-3	-	-	CASSEPFGSGNTIYF
TRBV30	TRBJ1-5	-	-	CAWSFAHGGNQPQHF
TRBV19	TRBJ2-5	once	TRBD2	CASSMGMGGETQYF
TRBV6-5	TRBJ2-1	few	TRBD2	CASSRAGGDREQFF
TRBV15	TRBJ2-7	once	-	CATSRGHQPYEQYF
TRBV7-8	TRBJ2-5	few	-	CASSLGTAGRETQYF
TRBV19	TRBJ2-3	-	-	CASSPQRGDTQYF
TRBV27	TRBJ1-2	once	-	CASSSFLNYGYTF
TRBV10-3	TRBJ2-7	few	TRBD2	CAIRETRGGHYEQYF
TRBV19	TRBJ2-1	-	-	CASSRKTLSSYNEQFF
TRBV5-1	TRBJ2-1	-	TRBD2	CASSWRFAGGIYNEQFF
TRBV5-1	TRBJ2-5	-	-	CASSLVWVQQETQYF
TRBV5-5	TRBJ1-5	-	-	CASSDLQRGAQHF
TRBV11-1	TRBJ1-1	-	TRBD1	CASSPNRGNTEAFF
TRBV12-3/TRBV12-4	TRBJ1-4	-	-	CASKRKRTEKLFF
TRBV9	TRBJ2-1	-	TRBD2	CASSVERVGLAHLSSYNEQFF
TRBV15	TRBJ1-2	-	-	CATSREDRIGYTF
TRBV30	TRBJ2-3	-	-	CAWSGVGSTDTQYF
TRBV7-2	TRBJ2-2	-	TRBD1	CASSPGQGYQWELFF
TRBV19	TRBJ2-1	-	TRBD2	CASSIAGGHLVQFF
TRBV7-2	TRBJ2-1	-	-	CASSSRARDEQFF
TRBV12-3/TRBV12-4	TRBJ2-7	-	-	CASSLNGVYEQYF
TRBV12-3/TRBV12-4	TRBJ1-5	-	-	CASTLMRDQPQHF
TRBV13	TRBJ2-7	once	TRBD1	CASSRGQGYYEQYF
TRBV2	TRBJ2-7	-	TRBD1	CASSSGQGGSYEQYF
TRBV5-1	TRBJ1-6	once	-	CASSLGVQSNSPLHF
TRBV9	TRBJ2-1	-	-	CASSEGLLGREQFF
TRBV19	TRBJ2-7	-	-	CASSIAGRSGEEQYF
TRBV18	TRBJ1-2	-	-	CASSPLTINYGYTF
TRBV7-9	TRBJ2-7	-	-	CASGEGAHEQYF
TRBV9	TRBJ2-3	-	-	CASSSRGHLSTDTQYF
TRBV7-9	TRBJ1-1	-	TRBD1	CASTGQGPTEAFF
TRBV7-2	TRBJ1-1	-	-	CASSLMGTTGTTIEAFF
TRBV19	TRBJ1-5	once	TRBD1	CASRHTGGSNQPQHF
TRBV10-2	TRBJ1-2	few	TRBD1	CASNFDRDFGYTF
TRBV6-1	TRBJ1-5	-	-	CASSEGSGNNQPQHF
TRBV7-9	TRBJ2-1	-	-	CASSLHFNEQFF
TRBV19	TRBJ2-7	-	TRBD1	CASSAAGQAAYEQYF
TRBV12-3/TRBV12-4	TRBJ1-5	-	-	CASSFGQPQHF
TRBV6-5	TRBJ1-6	-	-	CASSYLLYSPLHF